This T cell receptor (beta chain) was captured by sequencing in a study of blood T cells in healthy people across ages. The draw of peripheral blood yielded ten milliliters from each donor. The CDR3 is 16 amino acids. Germline CDR1 reads MNHEY; CDR2 reads SVGAGI. The V segment lost 5 bases and the J segment 4 bases; nucleotides outside the gene matches: 9. A J-beta primer mix and a sample-barcoded 5' primer were used in a second PCR of about 7 to 12 cycles. One entry per CDR3 protein results from TCRdb running MiXCR on the 5' RACE reads. The top ten hold 2.1% of the sample, which has about 1.8 million distinct CDR3 sequences, around 48% seen once.

The TCR comes from a woman aged 40 to 50 in good health. The V and J genes are TRBV6-5 and TRBJ1-4; 8 bases align to TRBD1. Sequencing was done on a sample of blood. The CDR3, as DNA: TGTGCCAGCAGTCGTGGTTCGACAGGGGATAATGAAAAACTGTTTTTT. This encodes CASSRGSTGDNEKLFF.